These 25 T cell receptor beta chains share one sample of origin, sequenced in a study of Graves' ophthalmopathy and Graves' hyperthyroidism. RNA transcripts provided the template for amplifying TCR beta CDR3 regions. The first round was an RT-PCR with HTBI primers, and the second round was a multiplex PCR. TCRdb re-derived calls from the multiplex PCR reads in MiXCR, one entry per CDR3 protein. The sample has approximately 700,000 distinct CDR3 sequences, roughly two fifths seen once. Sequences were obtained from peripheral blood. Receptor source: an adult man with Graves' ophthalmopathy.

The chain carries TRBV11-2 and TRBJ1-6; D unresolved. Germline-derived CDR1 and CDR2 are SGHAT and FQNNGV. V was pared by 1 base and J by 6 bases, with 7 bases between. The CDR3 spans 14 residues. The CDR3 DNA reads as TGTGCCAGCAGCTTAGCGGATACTAATTCACCCCTCCACTTT. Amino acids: CASSLADTNSPLHF.

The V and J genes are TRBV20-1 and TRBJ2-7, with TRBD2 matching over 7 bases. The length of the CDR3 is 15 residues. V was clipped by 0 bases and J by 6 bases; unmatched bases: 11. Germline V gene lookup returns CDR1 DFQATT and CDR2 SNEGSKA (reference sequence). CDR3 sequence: CSARDTGGLGSEQYF. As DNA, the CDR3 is TGCAGTGCTAGAGATACGGGGGGTTTAGGCTCCGAGCAGTACTTC.

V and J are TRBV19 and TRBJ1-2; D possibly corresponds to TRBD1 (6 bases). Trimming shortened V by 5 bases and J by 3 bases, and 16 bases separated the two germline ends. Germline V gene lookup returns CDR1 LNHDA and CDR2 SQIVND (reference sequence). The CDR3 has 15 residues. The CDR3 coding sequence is TGTGCCAGTAGTCCCAGGTTGGGGGGCCACTATGGCTACACCTTC. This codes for CASSPRLGGHYGYTF.

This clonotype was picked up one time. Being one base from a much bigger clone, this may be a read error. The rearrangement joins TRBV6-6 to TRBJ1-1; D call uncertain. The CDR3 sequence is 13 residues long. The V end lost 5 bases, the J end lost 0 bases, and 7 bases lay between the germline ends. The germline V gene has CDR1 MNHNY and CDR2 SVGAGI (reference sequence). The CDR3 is CASSIRMNTEAFF. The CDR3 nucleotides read TGTGCCAGCAGTATAAGAATGAACACTGAAGCTTTCTTT.

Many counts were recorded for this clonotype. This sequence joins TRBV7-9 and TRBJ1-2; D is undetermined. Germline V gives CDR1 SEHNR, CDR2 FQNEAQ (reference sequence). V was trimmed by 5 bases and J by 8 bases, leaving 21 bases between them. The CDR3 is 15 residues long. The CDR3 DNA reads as TGTGCCAGCAGCCTTTTAGCGCGTAGTCCGGAAGGCTACACCTTC. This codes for CASSLLARSPEGYTF. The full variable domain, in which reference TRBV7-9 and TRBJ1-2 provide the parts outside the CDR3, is DTGVSQNPRHKITKRGQNVTFRCDPISEHNRLYWYRQTLGQGPEFLTYFQNEAQLEKSRLLSDRFSAERPKGSFSTLEIQRTEQGDSAMYLCASSLLARSPEGYTFGSGTRLTVV.

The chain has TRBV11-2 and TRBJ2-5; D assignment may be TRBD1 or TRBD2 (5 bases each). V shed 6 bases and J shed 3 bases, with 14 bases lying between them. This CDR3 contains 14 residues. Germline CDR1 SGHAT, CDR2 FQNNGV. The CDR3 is CASRPPGRKETQYF. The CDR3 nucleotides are TGTGCCAGCAGACCTCCGGGGCGGAAAGAGACCCAGTACTTC.

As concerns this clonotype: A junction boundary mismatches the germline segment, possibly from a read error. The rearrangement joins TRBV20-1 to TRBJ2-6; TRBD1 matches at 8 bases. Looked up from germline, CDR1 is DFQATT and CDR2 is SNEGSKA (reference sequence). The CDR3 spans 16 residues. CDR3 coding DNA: TGCAGTGCTGGGGACAGGAGAAGCTCTGGGGCCAACGTCATGACTTTC. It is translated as CSAGDRRSSGANVMTF.

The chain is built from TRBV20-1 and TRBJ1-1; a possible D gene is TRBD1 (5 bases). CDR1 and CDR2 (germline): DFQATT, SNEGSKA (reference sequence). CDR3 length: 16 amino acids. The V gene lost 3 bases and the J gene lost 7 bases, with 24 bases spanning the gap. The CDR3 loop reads CSARGRQGRLNGEAFF. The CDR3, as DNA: TGCAGTGCTAGGGGCCGCCAGGGTCGTTTAAACGGTGAAGCTTTCTTT.

In DNA, the CDR3 is TGTGCCAGCAGCTTAGAGGGGGACAGGGGCGGCGAGCAGTACTTC. It translates to CASSLEGDRGGEQYF. This chain links TRBV9 with TRBJ2-7; 10 nucleotides agree with TRBD1. Germline V gives CDR1 SGDLS, CDR2 YYNGEE. The length of the CDR3 is 15 residues. V dropped 4 bases and J dropped 6; count of bases not matched to a gene: 10.

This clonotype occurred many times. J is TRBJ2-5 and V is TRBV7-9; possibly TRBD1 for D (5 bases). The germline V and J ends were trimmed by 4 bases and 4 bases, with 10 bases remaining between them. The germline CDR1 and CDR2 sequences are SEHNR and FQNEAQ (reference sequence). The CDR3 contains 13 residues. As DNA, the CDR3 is TGTGCCAGCAGCTACCAGGGCGGAGAGACCCAGTACTTC. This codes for CASSYQGGETQYF.

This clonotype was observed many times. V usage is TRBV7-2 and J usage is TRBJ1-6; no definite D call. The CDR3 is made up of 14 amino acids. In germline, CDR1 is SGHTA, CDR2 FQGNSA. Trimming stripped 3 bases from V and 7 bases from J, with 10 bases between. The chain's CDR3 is CASSFAGENSPLHF. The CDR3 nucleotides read TGTGCCAGCAGCTTTGCGGGAGAGAATTCACCCCTCCACTTT.

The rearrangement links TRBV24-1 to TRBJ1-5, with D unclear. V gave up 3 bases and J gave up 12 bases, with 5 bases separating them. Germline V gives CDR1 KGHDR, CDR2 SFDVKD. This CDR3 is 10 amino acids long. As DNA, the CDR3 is TGTGCCACCAGTGATCCGGACCAGCATTTT. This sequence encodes CATSDPDQHF.

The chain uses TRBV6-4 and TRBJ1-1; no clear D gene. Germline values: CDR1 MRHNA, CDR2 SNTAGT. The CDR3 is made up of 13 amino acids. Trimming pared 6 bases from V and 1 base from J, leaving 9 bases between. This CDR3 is CASSVTRNTEAFF. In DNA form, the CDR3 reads TGTGCCAGCAGCGTCACAAGGAACACTGAAGCTTTCTTT.

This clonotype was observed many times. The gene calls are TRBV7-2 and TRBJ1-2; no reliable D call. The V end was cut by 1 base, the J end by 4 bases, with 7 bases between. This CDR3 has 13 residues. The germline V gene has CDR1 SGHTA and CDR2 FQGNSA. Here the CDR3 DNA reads TGTGCCAGCAGCTTAGGAGGAGTCTATGGCTACACCTTC. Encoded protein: CASSLGGVYGYTF.

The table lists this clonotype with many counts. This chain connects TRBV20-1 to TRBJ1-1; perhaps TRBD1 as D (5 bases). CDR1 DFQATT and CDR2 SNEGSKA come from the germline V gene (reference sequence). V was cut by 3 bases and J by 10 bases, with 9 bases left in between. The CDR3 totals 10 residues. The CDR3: CSASPGSAFF. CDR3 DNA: TGCAGTGCTAGCCCAGGGTCAGCTTTCTTT.

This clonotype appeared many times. CDR3 sequence reads: CASSAYGTQYF. For the CDR3, the DNA is TGTGCCAGCAGTGCCTATGGAACCCAGTACTTC. This rearrangement joins TRBV2 to TRBJ2-5; D ambiguous. Trimming pared 4 bases from V and 8 bases from J, leaving 8 bases between. Germline V CDR1 and CDR2: SNHLY, FYNNEI. This CDR3 contains 11 residues.

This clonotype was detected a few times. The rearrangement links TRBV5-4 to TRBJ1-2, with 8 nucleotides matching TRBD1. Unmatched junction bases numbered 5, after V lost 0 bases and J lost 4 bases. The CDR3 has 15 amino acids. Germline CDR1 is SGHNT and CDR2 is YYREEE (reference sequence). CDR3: CASSLEQGETYGYTF. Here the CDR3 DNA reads TGTGCCAGCAGCTTGGAACAGGGGGAGACCTATGGCTACACCTTC.

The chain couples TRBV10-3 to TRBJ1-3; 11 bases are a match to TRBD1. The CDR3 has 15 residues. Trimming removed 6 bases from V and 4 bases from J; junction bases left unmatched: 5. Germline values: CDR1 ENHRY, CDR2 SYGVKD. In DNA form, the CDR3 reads TGTGCCATCAGCGGACAGGGGGCAGACGGAAACACCATATATTTT. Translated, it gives CAISGQGADGNTIYF.

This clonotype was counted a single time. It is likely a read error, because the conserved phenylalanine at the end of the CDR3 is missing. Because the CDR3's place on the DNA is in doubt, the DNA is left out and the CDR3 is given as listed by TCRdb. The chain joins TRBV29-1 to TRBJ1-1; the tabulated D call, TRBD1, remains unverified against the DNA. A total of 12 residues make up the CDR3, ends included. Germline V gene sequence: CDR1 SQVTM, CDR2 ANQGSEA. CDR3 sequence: CSVTRGTGGASY.

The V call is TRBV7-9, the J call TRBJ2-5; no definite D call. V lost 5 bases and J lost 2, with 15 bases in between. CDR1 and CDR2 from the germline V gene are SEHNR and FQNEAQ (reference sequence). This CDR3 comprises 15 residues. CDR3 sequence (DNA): TGTGCCAGCAGCGTTGAAGACTGGCTACAAGAGACCCAGTACTTC. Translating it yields CASSVEDWLQETQYF.

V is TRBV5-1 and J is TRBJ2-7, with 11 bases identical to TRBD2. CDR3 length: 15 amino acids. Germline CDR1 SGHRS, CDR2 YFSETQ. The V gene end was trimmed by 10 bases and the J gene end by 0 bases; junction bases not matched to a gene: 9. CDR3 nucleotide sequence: TGCGCCGGCGGCACCGGGACTAGCGGCTCCTACGAGCAGTACTTC. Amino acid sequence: CAGGTGTSGSYEQYF.

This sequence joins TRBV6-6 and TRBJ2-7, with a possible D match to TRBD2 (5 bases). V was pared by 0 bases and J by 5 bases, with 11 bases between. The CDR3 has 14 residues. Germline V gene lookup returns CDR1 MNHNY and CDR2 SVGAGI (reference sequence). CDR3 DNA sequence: TGTGCCAGCAGTTACTCGAGGGAAACCCACGAGCAGTACTTC. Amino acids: CASSYSRETHEQYF.

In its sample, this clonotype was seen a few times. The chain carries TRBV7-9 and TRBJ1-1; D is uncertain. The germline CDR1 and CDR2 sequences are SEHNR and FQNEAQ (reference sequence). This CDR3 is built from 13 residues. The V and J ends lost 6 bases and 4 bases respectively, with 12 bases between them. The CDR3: CASSASWGTEAFF. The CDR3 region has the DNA TGTGCCAGCAGTGCCTCCTGGGGCACTGAAGCTTTCTTT.

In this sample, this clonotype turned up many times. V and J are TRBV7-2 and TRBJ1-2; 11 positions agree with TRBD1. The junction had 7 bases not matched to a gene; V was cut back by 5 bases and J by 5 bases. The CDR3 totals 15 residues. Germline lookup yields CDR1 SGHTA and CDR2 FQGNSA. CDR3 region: CASSQGGQGGYGYTF. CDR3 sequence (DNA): TGTGCCAGCAGCCAAGGGGGACAGGGGGGGTATGGCTACACCTTC.

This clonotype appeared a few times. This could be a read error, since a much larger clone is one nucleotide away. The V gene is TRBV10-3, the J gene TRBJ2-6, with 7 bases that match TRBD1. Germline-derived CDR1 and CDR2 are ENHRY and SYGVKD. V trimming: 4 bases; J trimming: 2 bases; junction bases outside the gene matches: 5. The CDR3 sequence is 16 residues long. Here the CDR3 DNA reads TGTGCCATCAGTGCCCAGGGGGTCGCTGGGGCCAACGTCCTGACTTTC. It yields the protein CAISAQGVAGANVLTF.